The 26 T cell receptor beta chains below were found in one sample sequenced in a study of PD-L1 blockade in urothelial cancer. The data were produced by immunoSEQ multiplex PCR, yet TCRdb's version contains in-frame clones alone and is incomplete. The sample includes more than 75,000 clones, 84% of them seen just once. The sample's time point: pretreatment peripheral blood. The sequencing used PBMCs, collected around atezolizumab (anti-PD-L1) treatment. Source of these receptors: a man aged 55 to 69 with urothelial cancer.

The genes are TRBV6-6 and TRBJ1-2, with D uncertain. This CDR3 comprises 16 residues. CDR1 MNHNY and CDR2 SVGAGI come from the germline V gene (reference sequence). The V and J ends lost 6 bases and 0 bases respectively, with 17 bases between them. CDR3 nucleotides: TGTGCCAGCAGCCTGTGGACCAGCGGAACTAACTATGGCTACACCTTC. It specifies CASSLWTSGTNYGYTF.

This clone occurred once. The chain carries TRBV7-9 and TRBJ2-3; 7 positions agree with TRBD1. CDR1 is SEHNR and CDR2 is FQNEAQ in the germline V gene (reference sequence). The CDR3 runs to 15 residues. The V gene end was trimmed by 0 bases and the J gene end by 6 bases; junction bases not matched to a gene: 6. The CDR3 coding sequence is TGTGCCAGCAGCTTAGCGGGGGCAGGGGGTGATACGCAGTATTTT. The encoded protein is CASSLAGAGGDTQYF.

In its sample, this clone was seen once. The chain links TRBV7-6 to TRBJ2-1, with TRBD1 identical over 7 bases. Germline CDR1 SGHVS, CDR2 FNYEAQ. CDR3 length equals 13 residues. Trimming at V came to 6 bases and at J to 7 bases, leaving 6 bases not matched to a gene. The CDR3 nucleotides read TGTGCCAGCAGAGACAGGGTGTCTAATGAGCAGTTCTTC. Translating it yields CASRDRVSNEQFF.

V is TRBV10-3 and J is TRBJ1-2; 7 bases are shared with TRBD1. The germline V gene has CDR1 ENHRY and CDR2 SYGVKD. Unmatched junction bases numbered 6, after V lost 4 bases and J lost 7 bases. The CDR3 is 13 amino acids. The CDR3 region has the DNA TGTGCCATCAGTGTAAGGGGGCCGGGTGGCTACACCTTC. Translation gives CAISVRGPGGYTF.

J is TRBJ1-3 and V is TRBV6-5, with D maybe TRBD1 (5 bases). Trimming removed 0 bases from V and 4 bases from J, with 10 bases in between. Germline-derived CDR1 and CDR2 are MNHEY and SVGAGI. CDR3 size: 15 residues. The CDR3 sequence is CASSYSGVSGNTIYF. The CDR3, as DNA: TGTGCCAGCAGTTACTCAGGGGTGAGCGGAAACACCATATATTTT.

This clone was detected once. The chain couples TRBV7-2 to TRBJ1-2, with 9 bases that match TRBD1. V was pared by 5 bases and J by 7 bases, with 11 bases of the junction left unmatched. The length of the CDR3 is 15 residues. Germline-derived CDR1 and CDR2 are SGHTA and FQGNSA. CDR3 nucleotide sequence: TGTGCCAGCAGCATTGGGACAGGGACAGATGGTGGCTACACCTTC. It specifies CASSIGTGTDGGYTF.

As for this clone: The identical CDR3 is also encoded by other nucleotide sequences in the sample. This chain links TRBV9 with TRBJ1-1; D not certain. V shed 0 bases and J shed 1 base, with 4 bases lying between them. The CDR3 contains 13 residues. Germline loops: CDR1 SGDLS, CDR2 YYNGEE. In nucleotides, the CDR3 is TGTGCCAGCAGCGTAGCCGGGAACACTGAAGCTTTCTTT. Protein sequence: CASSVAGNTEAFF.

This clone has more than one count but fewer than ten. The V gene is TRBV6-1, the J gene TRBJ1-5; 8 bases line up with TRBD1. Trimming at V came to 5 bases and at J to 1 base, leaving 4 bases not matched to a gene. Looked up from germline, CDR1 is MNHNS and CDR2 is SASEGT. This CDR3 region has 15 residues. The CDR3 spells CASSHRDRSNQPQHF. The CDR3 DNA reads TGTGCCAGCAGTCACCGGGACAGGAGCAATCAGCCCCAGCATTTT.

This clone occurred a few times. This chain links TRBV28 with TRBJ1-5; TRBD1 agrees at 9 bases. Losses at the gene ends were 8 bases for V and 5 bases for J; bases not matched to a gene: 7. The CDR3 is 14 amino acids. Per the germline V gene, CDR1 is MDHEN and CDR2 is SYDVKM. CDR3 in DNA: TGTGCCAGCCACCGACAGGGGGGTTATCAGCCCCAGCATTTT. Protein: CASHRQGGYQPQHF.

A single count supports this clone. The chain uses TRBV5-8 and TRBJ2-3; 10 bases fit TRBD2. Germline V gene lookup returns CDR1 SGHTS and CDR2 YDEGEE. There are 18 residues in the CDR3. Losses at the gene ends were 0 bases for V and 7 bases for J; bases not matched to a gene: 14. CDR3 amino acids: CASSLGPSGSEGRNTQYF. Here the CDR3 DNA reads TGTGCCAGCAGCTTGGGTCCTAGCGGGAGTGAGGGACGGAATACGCAGTATTTT.

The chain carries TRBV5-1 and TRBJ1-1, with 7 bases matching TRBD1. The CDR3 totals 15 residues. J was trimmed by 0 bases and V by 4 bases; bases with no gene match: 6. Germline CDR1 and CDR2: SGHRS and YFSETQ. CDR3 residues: CASSPDRVLNTEAFF. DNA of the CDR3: TGCGCCAGCAGCCCAGACAGGGTGCTGAACACTGAAGCTTTCTTT.

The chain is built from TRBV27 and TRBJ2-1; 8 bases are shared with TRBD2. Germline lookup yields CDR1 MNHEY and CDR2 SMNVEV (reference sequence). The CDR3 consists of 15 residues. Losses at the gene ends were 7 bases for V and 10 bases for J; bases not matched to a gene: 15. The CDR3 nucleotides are TGTGCCAGCATTCGGACTAGCCTAACACGGGCGGAGCAGTTCTTC. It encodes CASIRTSLTRAEQFF.

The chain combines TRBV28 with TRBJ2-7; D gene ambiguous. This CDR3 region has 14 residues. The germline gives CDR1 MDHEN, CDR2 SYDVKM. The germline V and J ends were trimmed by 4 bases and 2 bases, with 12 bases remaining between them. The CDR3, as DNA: TGTGCCAGCAGTTCAACGGGTAGGACCTACGAGCAGTACTTC. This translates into CASSSTGRTYEQYF.

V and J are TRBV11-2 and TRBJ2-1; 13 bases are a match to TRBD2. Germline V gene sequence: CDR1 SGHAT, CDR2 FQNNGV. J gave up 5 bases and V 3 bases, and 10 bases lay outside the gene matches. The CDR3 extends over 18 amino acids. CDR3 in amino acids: CASSFSLAGGRRDNEQFF. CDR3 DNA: TGTGCCAGCAGCTTCTCACTAGCGGGGGGGCGGAGGGACAATGAGCAGTTCTTC.

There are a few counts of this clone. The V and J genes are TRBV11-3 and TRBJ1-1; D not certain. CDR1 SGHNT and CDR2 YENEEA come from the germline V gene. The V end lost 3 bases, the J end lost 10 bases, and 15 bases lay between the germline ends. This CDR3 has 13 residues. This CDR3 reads CASSLSPEATAFF. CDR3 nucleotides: TGTGCCAGCAGCTTGTCCCCTGAGGCGACAGCTTTCTTT.

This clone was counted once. The CDR3 reads CASSPGLAAHEQYF. The CDR3 DNA reads as TGTGCCAGCAGTCCGGGACTAGCGGCCCACGAGCAGTACTTC. The chain employs TRBV27 and TRBJ2-7, with 11 bases that match TRBD2. The CDR3 length is 14 residues. Germline lookup yields CDR1 MNHEY and CDR2 SMNVEV (reference sequence). After removal of 5 bases from V and 5 bases from J, the junction contained 5 bases not matched to a gene.

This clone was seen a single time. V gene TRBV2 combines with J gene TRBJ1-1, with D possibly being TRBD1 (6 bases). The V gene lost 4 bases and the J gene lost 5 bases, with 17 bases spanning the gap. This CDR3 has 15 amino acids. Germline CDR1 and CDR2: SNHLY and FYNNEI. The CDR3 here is CASSGRRGAGTEAFF. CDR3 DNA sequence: TGTGCCAGCAGTGGGAGGCGGGGGGCTGGAACTGAAGCTTTCTTT. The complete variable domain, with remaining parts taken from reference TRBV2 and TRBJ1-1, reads EPEVTQTPSHQVTQMGQEVILRCVPISNHLYFYWYRQILGQKVEFLVSFYNNEISEKSEIFDDQFSVERPDGSNFTLKIRSTKLEDSAMYFCASSGRRGAGTEAFFGQGTRLTVV.

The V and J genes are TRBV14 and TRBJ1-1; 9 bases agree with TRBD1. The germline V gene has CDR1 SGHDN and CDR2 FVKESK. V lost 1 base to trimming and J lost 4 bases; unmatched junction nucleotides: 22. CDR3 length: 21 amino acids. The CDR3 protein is CASSQVLGTGGWERRFTEAFF. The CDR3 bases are TGTGCCAGCAGCCAAGTCTTAGGAACAGGGGGCTGGGAAAGAAGGTTCACTGAAGCTTTCTTT.

The CDR3 DNA sequence: TGTGCCAGCAGCTTGACACAGGTGGGAGAAGCTTTCTTT. Its protein is CASSLTQVGEAFF. This chain connects TRBV9 to TRBJ1-1, with D tentatively TRBD1 (5 bases). Germline loops: CDR1 SGDLS, CDR2 YYNGEE. The V and J ends lost 4 bases and 8 bases respectively, with 15 bases between them. The CDR3 has 13 residues.

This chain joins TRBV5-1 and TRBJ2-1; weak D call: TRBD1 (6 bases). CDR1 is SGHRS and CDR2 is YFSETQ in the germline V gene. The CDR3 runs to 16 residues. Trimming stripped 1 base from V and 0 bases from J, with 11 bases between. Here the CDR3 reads CASSLHRALSYNEQFF. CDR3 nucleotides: TGCGCCAGCAGCTTGCACAGGGCCCTCTCCTACAATGAGCAGTTCTTC.

DNA of the CDR3: TGTGCCAGCAGCCCCGGAGGCTACGAGCAGTACTTC. Protein sequence: CASSPGGYEQYF. The chain combines TRBV7-6 with TRBJ2-7; weak D call: TRBD2 (5 bases). This CDR3 comprises 12 residues. Germline CDR1 is SGHVS and CDR2 is FNYEAQ. V dropped 5 bases and J dropped 3 bases, with 8 bases sitting between them.

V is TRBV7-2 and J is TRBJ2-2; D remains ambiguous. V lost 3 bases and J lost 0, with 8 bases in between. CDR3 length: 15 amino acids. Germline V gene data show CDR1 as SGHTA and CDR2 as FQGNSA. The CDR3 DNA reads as TGTGCCAGCAGCTTTAAACAAGCGAACACCGGGGAGCTGTTTTTT. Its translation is CASSFKQANTGELFF.

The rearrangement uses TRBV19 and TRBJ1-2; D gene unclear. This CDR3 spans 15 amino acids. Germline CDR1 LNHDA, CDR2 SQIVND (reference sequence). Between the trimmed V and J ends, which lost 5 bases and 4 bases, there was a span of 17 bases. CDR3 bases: TGTGCCAGTAGTCTACGGACCGATGGGAGCTATGGCTACACCTTC. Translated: CASSLRTDGSYGYTF.

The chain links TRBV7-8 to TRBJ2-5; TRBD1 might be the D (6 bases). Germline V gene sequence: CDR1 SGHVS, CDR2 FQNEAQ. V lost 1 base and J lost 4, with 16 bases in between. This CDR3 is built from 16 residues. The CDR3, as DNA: TGTGCCAGCAGCTTAGTGCTCACAGGGAGAATAGAGACCCAGTACTTC. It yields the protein CASSLVLTGRIETQYF.

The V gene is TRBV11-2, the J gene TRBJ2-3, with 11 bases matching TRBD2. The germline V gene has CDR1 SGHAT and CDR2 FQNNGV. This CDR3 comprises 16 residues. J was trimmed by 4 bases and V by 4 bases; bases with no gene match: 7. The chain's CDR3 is CASSSSSGRVADTQYF. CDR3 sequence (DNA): TGTGCCAGCAGCTCAAGTAGCGGGAGGGTAGCAGATACGCAGTATTTT.

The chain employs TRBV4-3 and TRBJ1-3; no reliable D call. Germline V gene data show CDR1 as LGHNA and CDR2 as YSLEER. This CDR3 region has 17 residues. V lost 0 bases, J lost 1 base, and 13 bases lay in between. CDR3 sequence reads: CASSQETERLSGNTIYF. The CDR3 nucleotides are TGCGCCAGCAGCCAAGAGACGGAAAGACTATCTGGAAACACCATATATTTT.